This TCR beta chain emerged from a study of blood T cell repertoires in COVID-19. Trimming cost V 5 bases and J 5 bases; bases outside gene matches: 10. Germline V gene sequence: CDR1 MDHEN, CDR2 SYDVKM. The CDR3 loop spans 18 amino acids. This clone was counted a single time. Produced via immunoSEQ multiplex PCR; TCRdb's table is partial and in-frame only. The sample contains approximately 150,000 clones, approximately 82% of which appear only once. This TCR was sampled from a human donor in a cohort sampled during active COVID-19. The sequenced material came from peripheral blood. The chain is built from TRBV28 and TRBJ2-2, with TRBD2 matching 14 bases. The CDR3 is CASSRTGTSGSWTGELFF. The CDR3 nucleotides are TGTGCCAGCAGTCGTACCGGGACTAGCGGGAGTTGGACCGGGGAGCTGTTTTTT.